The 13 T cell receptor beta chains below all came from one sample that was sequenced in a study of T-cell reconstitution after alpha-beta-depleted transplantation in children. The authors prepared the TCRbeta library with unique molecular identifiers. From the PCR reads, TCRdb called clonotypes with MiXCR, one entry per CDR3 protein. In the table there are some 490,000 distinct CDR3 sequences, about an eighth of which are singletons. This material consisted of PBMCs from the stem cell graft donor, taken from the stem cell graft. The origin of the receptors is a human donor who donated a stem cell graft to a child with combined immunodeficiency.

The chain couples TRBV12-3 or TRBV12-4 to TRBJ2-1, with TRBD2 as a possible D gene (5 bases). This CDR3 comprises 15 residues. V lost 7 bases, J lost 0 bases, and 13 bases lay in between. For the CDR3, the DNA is TGTGCCAGCACTGATAGCGCTAGCTCCTACAATGAGCAGTTCTTC. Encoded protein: CASTDSASSYNEQFF.

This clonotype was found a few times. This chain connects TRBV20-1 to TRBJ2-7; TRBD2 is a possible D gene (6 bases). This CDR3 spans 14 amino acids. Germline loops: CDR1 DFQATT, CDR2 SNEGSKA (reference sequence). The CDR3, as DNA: TGCAGCTCCTCCGCGCAGGGCCGGGAGTACGAGCAGTACTTC. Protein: CSSSAQGREYEQYF.

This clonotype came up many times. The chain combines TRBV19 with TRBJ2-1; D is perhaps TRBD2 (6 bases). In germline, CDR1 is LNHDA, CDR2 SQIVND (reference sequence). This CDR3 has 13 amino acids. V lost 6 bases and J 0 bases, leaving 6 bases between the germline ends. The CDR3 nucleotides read TGTGCCAGTAGGACTAGCTCCTACAATGAGCAGTTCTTC. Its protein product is CASRTSSYNEQFF.

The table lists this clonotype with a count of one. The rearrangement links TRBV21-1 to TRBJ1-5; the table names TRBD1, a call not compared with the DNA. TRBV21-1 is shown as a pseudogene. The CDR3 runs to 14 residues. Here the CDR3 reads CASSPVGARQPQHF. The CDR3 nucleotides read TGTGCCAGCTCCCCAGTGGGGGCGCGACAGCCCCAGCATTTT.

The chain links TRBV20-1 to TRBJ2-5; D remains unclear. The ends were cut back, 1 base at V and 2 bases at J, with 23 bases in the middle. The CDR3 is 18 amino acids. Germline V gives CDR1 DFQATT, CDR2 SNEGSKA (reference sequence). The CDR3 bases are TGCAGTGCTAGAGGCCCCGTAGGGTGGTCGCTTCATCAAGAGACCCAGTACTTC. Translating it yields CSARGPVGWSLHQETQYF.

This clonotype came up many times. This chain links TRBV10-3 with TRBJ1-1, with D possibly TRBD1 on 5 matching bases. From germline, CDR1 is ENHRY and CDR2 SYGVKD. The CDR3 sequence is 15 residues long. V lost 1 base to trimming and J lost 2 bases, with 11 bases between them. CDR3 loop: CAISELTGQNTEAFF. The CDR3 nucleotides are TGTGCCATCAGTGAGTTAACAGGCCAAAACACTGAAGCTTTCTTT.

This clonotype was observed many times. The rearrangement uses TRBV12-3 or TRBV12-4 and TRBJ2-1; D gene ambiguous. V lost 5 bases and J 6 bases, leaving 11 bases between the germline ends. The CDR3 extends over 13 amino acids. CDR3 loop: CASSPFSFNEQFF. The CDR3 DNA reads TGTGCCAGCAGTCCTTTCTCGTTCAATGAGCAGTTCTTC.

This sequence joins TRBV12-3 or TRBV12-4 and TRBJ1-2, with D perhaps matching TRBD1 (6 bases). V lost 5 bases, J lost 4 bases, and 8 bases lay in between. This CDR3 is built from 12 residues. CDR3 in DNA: TGTGCCAGCAGTACAGGGATCTATGGCTACACCTTC. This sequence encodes CASSTGIYGYTF.

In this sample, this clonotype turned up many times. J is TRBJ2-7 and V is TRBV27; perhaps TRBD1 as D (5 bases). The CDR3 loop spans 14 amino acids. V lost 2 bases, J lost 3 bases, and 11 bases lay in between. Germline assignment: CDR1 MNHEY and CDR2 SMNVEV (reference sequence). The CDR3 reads CASSLTAGIYEQYF. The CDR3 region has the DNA TGTGCCAGCAGTTTAACGGCAGGGATCTACGAGCAGTACTTC.

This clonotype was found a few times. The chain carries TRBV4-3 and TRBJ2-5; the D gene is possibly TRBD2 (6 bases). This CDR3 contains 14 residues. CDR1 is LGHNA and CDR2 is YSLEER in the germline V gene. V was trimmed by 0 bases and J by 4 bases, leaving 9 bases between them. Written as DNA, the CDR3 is TGCGCCAGCAGCCAAGACGGGGGTAGAGAGACCCAGTACTTC. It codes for CASSQDGGRETQYF.

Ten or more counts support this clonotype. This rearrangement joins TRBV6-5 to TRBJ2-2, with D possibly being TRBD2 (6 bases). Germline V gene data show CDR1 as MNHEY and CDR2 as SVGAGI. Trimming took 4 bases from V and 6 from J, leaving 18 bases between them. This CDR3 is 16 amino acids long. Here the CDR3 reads CASSSWDPRGSGELFF. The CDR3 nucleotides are TGTGCCAGCAGTTCCTGGGACCCCCGGGGGTCCGGGGAGCTGTTTTTT.

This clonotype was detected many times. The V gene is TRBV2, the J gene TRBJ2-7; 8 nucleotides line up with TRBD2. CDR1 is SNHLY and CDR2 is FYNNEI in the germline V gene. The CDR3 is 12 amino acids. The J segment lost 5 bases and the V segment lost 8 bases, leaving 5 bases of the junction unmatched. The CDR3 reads CASRLATHEQYF. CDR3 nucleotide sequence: TGTGCCAGCCGACTAGCGACCCACGAGCAGTACTTC.

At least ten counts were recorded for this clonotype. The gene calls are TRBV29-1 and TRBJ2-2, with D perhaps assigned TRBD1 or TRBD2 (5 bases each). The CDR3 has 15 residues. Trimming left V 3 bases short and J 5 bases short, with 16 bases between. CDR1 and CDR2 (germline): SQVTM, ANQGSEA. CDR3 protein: CSVEKGWGNTGELFF. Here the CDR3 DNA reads TGCAGCGTTGAGAAAGGGTGGGGGAATACCGGGGAGCTGTTTTTT.